This TCR beta chain is drawn from a study of blood T cell repertoires in COVID-19. Only in-frame clones appear in the TCRdb table, and some are missing; sequencing was by immunoSEQ multiplex PCR. Counted here are 83,000 or so clones, around 82% occurring once; the ten biggest clones make up roughly 22%. The CDR3 totals 14 residues. CDR1 LNHDA and CDR2 SQIVND come from the germline V gene (reference sequence). The V gene end was trimmed by 5 bases and the J gene end by 4 bases; junction bases not matched to a gene: 7. Input material: peripheral blood. This clonotype was obtained from a human donor in a cohort sampled during active COVID-19. This chain joins TRBV19 and TRBJ1-2, with TRBD1 identical over 7 bases. The CDR3 DNA sequence: TGTGCCAGTAGTTCCAGGACAGGACTCTATGGCTACACCTTC. Amino acid sequence: CASSSRTGLYGYTF.